The sequence of this TCR beta chain was determined in a study of CD8 T cells in ankylosing spondylitis. This clonotype was seen at least ten times. Its antigen is currently unknown. Broader study findings: Peripheral blood samples showed relatively rare disease-linked clones, and these clones were CD8+. Reported data indicate significant enrichment of disease-linked clones within matched ankylosing spondylitis synovial fluid.

This CDR3 contains 13 residues. CDR1 and CDR2 from the germline V gene are SEHNR and FQNEAQ (reference sequence). The V gene end was trimmed by 5 bases and the J gene end by 10 bases; junction bases not matched to a gene: 8. In making TCR beta libraries, quantitative 5'-RACE with molecular barcodes was used. TCRdb passed the 5' RACE reads through MiXCR, listing each CDR3 protein once. The repertoire holds approximately 200,000 distinct CDR3 sequences, with roughly 13% as singletons. The sequencing input was blood, either unsorted or a sorted T cell fraction (not recorded which). This rearrangement joins TRBV7-9 to TRBJ2-1, with 7 bases aligning to TRBD2. The sequence derives from a male donor with ankylosing spondylitis or in good health (not recorded which). In DNA, the CDR3 is TGTGCCAGCAGCCCGATACCAGCGGGGGAGCAGTTCTTC. The encoded protein is CASSPIPAGEQFF.